The 7 T cell receptor beta chains reported below all come from one sample, sequenced in a study of CD8 T cells in Susac syndrome. Reverse transcription of roughly 0.5 to 1 ug RNA was carried out with random hexamers. TCRdb re-called the immunoSEQ multiplex PCR reads through MiXCR, storing one row per CDR3 protein. This table holds just under 150,000 distinct CDR3 sequences, roughly 95% found once. Material: CD4+ T cells from PBMCs. All receptors come from a human donor in good health.

This chain connects TRBV27 to TRBJ2-1, with 7 nucleotides matching TRBD1. Germline CDR1 and CDR2: MNHEY and SMNVEV (reference sequence). V shed 2 bases and J 3 bases; nucleotides not matched to a gene: 4. The CDR3 consists of 15 residues. CDR3 DNA: TGTGCCAGCAGTTTAGAGGGGGCCGGCTACAATGAGCAGTTCTTC. This gives the protein CASSLEGAGYNEQFF.

This chain connects TRBV3-1 to TRBJ1-2; D remains ambiguous. Germline values: CDR1 LGHDT, CDR2 YNNKEL (reference sequence). The CDR3 extends over 15 amino acids. V was cut by 3 bases and J by 4 bases, with 15 bases left in between. The CDR3 nucleotides read TGTGCCAGCAGCCAGCCCCTGGGGATTGGCTATGGCTACACCTTC. Amino acids: CASSQPLGIGYGYTF.

V usage is TRBV30 and J usage is TRBJ2-1; the D gene is possibly TRBD2 (6 bases). Germline V gene lookup returns CDR1 GTSNPN and CDR2 SVGIG (reference sequence). The CDR3 runs to 13 residues. Trimming took 0 bases from V and 7 from J, leaving 10 bases between them. The chain's CDR3 is CAWSVLGGNEQFF. The DNA of the CDR3 is TGTGCCTGGAGTGTACTGGGGGGTAATGAGCAGTTCTTC. Based on the CDR3 plus reference TRBV30 and TRBJ2-1, the full variable domain is SQTIHQWPATLVQPVGSPLSLECTVEGTSNPNLYWYRQAAGRGLQLLFYSVGIGQISSEVPQNLSASRPQDRQFILSSKKLLLSDSGFYLCAWSVLGGNEQFFGPGTRLTVL.

J is TRBJ2-1 and V is TRBV11-2, with TRBD2 identical over 7 bases. V lost 5 bases to trimming and J lost 0 bases; unmatched junction nucleotides: 4. The CDR3 length is 15 residues. Germline V CDR1 and CDR2: SGHAT, FQNNGV. The CDR3 nucleotides are TGTGCCAGCAGCATCGGGGGGAGCTCCTACAATGAGCAGTTCTTC. Protein: CASSIGGSSYNEQFF.

The gene calls are TRBV7-9 and TRBJ2-7; D ambiguous. The CDR3 totals 15 residues. Germline values: CDR1 SEHNR, CDR2 FQNEAQ (reference sequence). Trimming removed 4 bases from V and 6 bases from J, with 19 bases in between. The CDR3 is CASSSPGPWSLEQYF. CDR3 DNA: TGTGCCAGCAGCTCACCGGGCCCCTGGTCTCTCGAGCAGTACTTC. Using reference TRBV7-9 and TRBJ2-7 for the parts outside the CDR3, the full variable domain is DTGVSQNPRHKITKRGQNVTFRCDPISEHNRLYWYRQTLGQGPEFLTYFQNEAQLEKSRLLSDRFSAERPKGSFSTLEIQRTEQGDSAMYLCASSSPGPWSLEQYFGPGTRLTVT.

This chain links TRBV9 with TRBJ2-7; D is unclear. V lost 4 bases to trimming and J lost 7 bases, with 15 bases between them. The germline gives CDR1 SGDLS, CDR2 YYNGEE. The CDR3 is 13 amino acids. The CDR3: CASSSRANGEQYF. CDR3 sequence (DNA): TGTGCCAGCAGCTCCCGGGCCAACGGGGAGCAGTACTTC.

The CDR3 reads CSADRTGTGGAEQYF. The CDR3 DNA sequence: TGCAGTGCTGATCGCACCGGGACAGGGGGCGCCGAGCAGTACTTC. This sequence joins TRBV20-1 and TRBJ2-7, with 12 bases that match TRBD1. The germline V gene has CDR1 DFQATT and CDR2 SNEGSKA (reference sequence). This CDR3 is 15 amino acids long. The V and J ends lost 5 bases and 6 bases, in that order; junction bases with no gene match: 11.